This record looks at one TCR beta chain sequence and its context. Its specificity is not known. Sequencing was performed with immunoSEQ multiplex PCR; in TCRdb, only in-frame clones are kept and a portion is missing. The table includes roughly 30,000 clones, more than 70% detected once. These data are taken from a study of T cell responses to AZD1222 COVID-19 vaccine. Background on the study: Second doses at about 4 or about 12 weeks were pooled. Findings of the study overall: The reported proportion of spike-specific TCRs targeting unmutated variant regions was nearly half. Two AZD1222 administrations were followed by greater Spike-specific TCR breadth and depth. Along spike, vaccine-associated CD4 TCRs were found throughout, with dominance at 160-218 and 743-854.

This material consisted of peripheral blood, taken on day 0 of AZD1222 vaccination. The TCR comes from an adult in good health.

The CDR3 here is CASSLHEGLDNDEQFF. CDR3 DNA sequence: TGTGCCAGCAGTCTCCACGAGGGACTGGATAATGATGAGCAGTTCTTC. This chain links TRBV6-6 with TRBJ2-1; D possibly corresponds to TRBD2 (6 bases). Germline V gives CDR1 MNHNY, CDR2 SVGAGI (reference sequence). V was trimmed by 5 bases and J by 8 bases, leaving 22 bases between them. This CDR3 has 16 residues.